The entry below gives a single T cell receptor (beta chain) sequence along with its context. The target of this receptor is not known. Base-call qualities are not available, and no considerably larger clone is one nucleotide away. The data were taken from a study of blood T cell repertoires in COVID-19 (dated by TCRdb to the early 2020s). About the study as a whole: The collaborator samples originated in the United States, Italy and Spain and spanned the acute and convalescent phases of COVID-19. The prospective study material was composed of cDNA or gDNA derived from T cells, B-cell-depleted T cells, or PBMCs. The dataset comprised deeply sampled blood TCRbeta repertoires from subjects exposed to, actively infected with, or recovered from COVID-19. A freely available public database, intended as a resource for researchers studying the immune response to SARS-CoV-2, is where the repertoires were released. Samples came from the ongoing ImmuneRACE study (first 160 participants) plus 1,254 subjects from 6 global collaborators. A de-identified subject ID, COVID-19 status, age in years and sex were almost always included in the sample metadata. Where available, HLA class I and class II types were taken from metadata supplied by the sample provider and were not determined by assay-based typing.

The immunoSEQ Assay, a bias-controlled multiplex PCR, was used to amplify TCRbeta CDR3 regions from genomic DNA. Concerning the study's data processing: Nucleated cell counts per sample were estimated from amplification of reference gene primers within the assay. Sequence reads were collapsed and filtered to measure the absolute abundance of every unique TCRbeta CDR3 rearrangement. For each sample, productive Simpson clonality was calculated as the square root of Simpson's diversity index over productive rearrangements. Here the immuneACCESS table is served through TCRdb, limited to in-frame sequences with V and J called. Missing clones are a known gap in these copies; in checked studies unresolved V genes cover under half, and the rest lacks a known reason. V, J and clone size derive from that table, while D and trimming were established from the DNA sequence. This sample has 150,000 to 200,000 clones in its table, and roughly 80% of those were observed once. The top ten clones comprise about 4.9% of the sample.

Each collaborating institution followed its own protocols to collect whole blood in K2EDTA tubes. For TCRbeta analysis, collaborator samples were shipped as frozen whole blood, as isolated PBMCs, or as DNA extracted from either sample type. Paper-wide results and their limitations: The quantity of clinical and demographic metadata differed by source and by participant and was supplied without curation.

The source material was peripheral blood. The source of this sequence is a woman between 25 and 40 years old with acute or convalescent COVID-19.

The encoded CDR3 is CASSREGLAGNTDTQYF. The DNA sequence is TGTGCCAGCAGTCGAGAAGGACTAGCGGGTAACACAGATACGCAGTATTTT. The receptor chain draws on TRBV3-1 (or the pseudogene TRBV3-2) and TRBJ2-3, with TRBD2 matching 11 junction bases. From V the trimming removes 6 bases and from J it removes 2 bases, while the gene matches leave 10 bases of the junction unaccounted for. The CDR3, from cysteine to phenylalanine, totals 17 residues. Only CDR3 DNA remains: 51 bases, in frame from the first base. Based on the germline V gene (reference sequence), the CDR1 and CDR2 sequences are LGHDT and YNNKEL.